Below are 18 T cell receptor beta chains sequenced from a single sample in a study of blood T cell repertoires in COVID-19. Profiled with immunoSEQ multiplex PCR; TCRdb holds only in-frame clones, not every one. This table holds 230,000 or so clones, around 87% found once. Sequenced material: peripheral blood. The receptors come from a woman aged 55-70 years with COVID-19, enrolled during active disease.

This clone came up once. The rearrangement joins TRBV5-5 to TRBJ1-2, with TRBD1 as a possible D gene (5 bases). V was clipped by 2 bases and J by 7 bases, with 12 bases between them. The CDR3 extends over 13 amino acids. Germline CDR1 is SGHKS and CDR2 is YYEKEE (reference sequence). The CDR3 DNA reads as TGTGCCAGCAGCTTTCCCCAGGGCTCTGGCTACACCTTC. Translating it yields CASSFPQGSGYTF.

The chain links TRBV7-8 to TRBJ2-7; perhaps TRBD2 as D (5 bases). The germline V and J ends were trimmed by 5 bases and 4 bases, with 12 bases remaining between them. This CDR3 has 13 amino acids. The germline CDR1 and CDR2 sequences are SGHVS and FQNEAQ. The CDR3 DNA reads as TGTGCCAGCAGCGCCCGGGAACCGTACGAGCAGTACTTC. This gives the protein CASSAREPYEQYF.

The chain couples TRBV2 to TRBJ1-1; TRBD1 agrees at 9 bases. Germline-derived CDR1 and CDR2 are SNHLY and FYNNEI. The CDR3 consists of 14 residues. The V segment lost 8 bases and the J segment 2 bases; nucleotides outside the gene matches: 6. CDR3 nucleotide sequence: TGTGCCAGCTGCAAGGGACAGGGAAACACTGAAGCTTTCTTT. This codes for CASCKGQGNTEAFF.

The chain combines TRBV5-6 with TRBJ2-5; D is unresolved. Germline-derived CDR1 and CDR2 are SGHDT and YYEEEE. The CDR3 runs to 14 residues. V shed 0 bases and J shed 4 bases, with 10 bases lying between them. The CDR3 nucleotides are TGTGCCAGCAGCTTGGGCCGGCCGGGAGAGACCCAGTACTTC. It specifies CASSLGRPGETQYF.

The gene calls are TRBV29-1 and TRBJ2-3, with D perhaps matching TRBD2 (5 bases). The CDR3 spans 14 residues. V lost 6 bases and J 1 base, leaving 14 bases between the germline ends. Germline CDR1 and CDR2: SQVTM and ANQGSEA. The CDR3 bases are TGCAGCGTGAAAACTAGTAAGGGCACAGATACGCAGTATTTT. Residues: CSVKTSKGTDTQYF.

The V gene is TRBV19, the J gene TRBJ1-3; no reliable D call. CDR1 is LNHDA, CDR2 SQIVND, per germline (reference sequence). Trimming took 3 bases from V and 0 from J, leaving 12 bases between them. There are 16 residues in the CDR3. The CDR3 spells CASSIRTHSSGNTIYF. The CDR3 region has the DNA TGTGCCAGTAGTATCCGGACTCACAGCTCTGGAAACACCATATATTTT.

This chain links TRBV6-6 with TRBJ1-1; TRBD1 matches at 7 bases. The CDR3 has 13 amino acids. The ends lost 8 bases at V and 5 bases at J; junction bases unmatched: 8. Germline assignment: CDR1 MNHNY and CDR2 SVGAGI (reference sequence). The CDR3 is CASPGGPGTEAFF. For the CDR3, the DNA is TGTGCCAGCCCAGGGGGTCCGGGGACTGAAGCTTTCTTT.

This clone was observed a single time. The chain employs TRBV10-3 and TRBJ2-6; 9 nucleotides match TRBD1. CDR1 and CDR2 from the germline V gene are ENHRY and SYGVKD. The CDR3 totals 15 residues. After removal of 8 bases from V and 1 base from J, the junction contained 3 bases not matched to a gene. CDR3 DNA sequence: TGTGCCATCGCGACAGGGGGTTCTGGGGCCAACGTCCTGACTTTC. Translating gives CAIATGGSGANVLTF.

The rearrangement links TRBV30 to TRBJ1-2, with TRBD1 matching 8 bases. The CDR3 is 14 amino acids. Looked up from germline, CDR1 is GTSNPN and CDR2 is SVGIG (reference sequence). The junction had 13 bases not matched to a gene; V was cut back by 5 bases and J by 8 bases. The CDR3 spells CAWWLGTGRGGYTF. The CDR3 DNA reads as TGTGCCTGGTGGCTCGGGACAGGCCGGGGGGGCTACACCTTC.

The count of this clone is one. The chain joins TRBV5-4 to TRBJ1-1, with D hard to call. The CDR3 consists of 17 residues. The V end was cut by 5 bases, the J end by 7 bases, with 27 bases between. CDR1 is SGHNT and CDR2 is YYREEE in the germline V gene (reference sequence). CDR3 loop: CASSRGSGMRTEYEAFF. The CDR3 DNA is TGTGCCAGCAGTCGAGGGTCTGGGATGAGAACCGAGTATGAAGCTTTCTTT.

The CDR3 sequence: CASSSGQRTEKLFF. The CDR3 DNA reads TGTGCCAGCAGCTCGGGACAGAGAACTGAAAAACTGTTTTTT. This chain uses TRBV7-2 with TRBJ1-4; 7 bases align to TRBD1. V shed 4 bases and J 7 bases; nucleotides not matched to a gene: 6. This CDR3 spans 14 amino acids. CDR1 and CDR2 (germline): SGHTA, FQGNSA.

J is TRBJ2-1 and V is TRBV6-5, with 8 nucleotides matching TRBD1. This CDR3 is 14 amino acids long. The germline V gene has CDR1 MNHEY and CDR2 SVGAGI. The junction had 6 bases not matched to a gene; V was cut back by 6 bases and J by 5 bases. The CDR3 is CASRSGGDNNEQFF. DNA for the CDR3: TGTGCCAGCAGGTCAGGGGGCGATAACAATGAGCAGTTCTTC.

CDR3: CASSYGRDRGNTIYF. CDR3 sequence (DNA): TGTGCCAGCAGTTACGGCCGGGACAGGGGAAACACCATATATTTT. This chain links TRBV6-2 or TRBV6-3 with TRBJ1-3; 8 nucleotides agree with TRBD1. The germline V gene encodes CDR1 MNHEY and CDR2 SVGEGT. This CDR3 spans 15 amino acids. The junction had 4 bases not matched to a gene; V was cut back by 2 bases and J by 4 bases.

The chain links TRBV19 to TRBJ2-3; 9 positions match TRBD2. CDR3 size: 14 residues. Losses at the gene ends were 3 bases for V and 8 bases for J; bases not matched to a gene: 6. CDR1 and CDR2 (germline): LNHDA, SQIVND (reference sequence). DNA for the CDR3: TGTGCCAGTAGTATGAGCGGGGGGTATCGTACGCAGTATTTT. It encodes CASSMSGGYRTQYF.

The chain carries TRBV18 and TRBJ2-5; TRBD1 matches at 9 bases. The V and J ends lost 0 bases and 5 bases, in that order; junction bases with no gene match: 4. The germline V gene encodes CDR1 KGHSH and CDR2 LQKENI. The CDR3 is 15 residues long. CDR3 residues: CASSPPGQGEETQYF. CDR3 nucleotide sequence: TGTGCCAGCTCACCACCGGGACAGGGCGAGGAGACCCAGTACTTC.

The chain links TRBV2 to TRBJ2-3; 8 positions agree with TRBD1. The CDR3 contains 14 residues. Germline V lookup: CDR1 SNHLY, CDR2 FYNNEI. V lost 9 bases to trimming and J lost 5 bases; unmatched junction nucleotides: 10. The CDR3 spells CASRTGNRRDTQYF. The CDR3 coding sequence is TGTGCCAGTCGGACAGGGAATAGGCGAGATACGCAGTATTTT.

This chain uses TRBV6-2 or TRBV6-3 with TRBJ2-5, with D possibly TRBD2 on 6 matching bases. V gave up 4 bases and J gave up 2 bases, with 8 bases separating them. CDR3 length: 13 amino acids. Germline V gene sequence: CDR1 MNHEY, CDR2 SVGEGT. CDR3 nucleotides: TGTGCCAGCAGTTGGGGGGTACAAGAGACCCAGTACTTC. It yields the protein CASSWGVQETQYF.

The chain links TRBV19 to TRBJ2-5, with TRBD2 matching 9 bases. V lost 4 bases, J lost 6 bases, and 3 bases stayed unmatched. Germline CDR1 is LNHDA and CDR2 is SQIVND (reference sequence). The CDR3 is made up of 13 amino acids. The CDR3 DNA reads TGTGCCAGTAGTACGGGACTAGCAAAGACCCAGTACTTC. It specifies CASSTGLAKTQYF. Together with reference TRBV19 and TRBJ2-5, the CDR3 gives the full variable domain: DGGITQSPKYLFRKEGQNVTLSCEQNLNHDAMYWYRQDPGQGLRLIYYSQIVNDFQKGDIAEGYSVSREKKESFPLTVTSAQKNPTAFYLCASSTGLAKTQYFGPGTRLLVL.